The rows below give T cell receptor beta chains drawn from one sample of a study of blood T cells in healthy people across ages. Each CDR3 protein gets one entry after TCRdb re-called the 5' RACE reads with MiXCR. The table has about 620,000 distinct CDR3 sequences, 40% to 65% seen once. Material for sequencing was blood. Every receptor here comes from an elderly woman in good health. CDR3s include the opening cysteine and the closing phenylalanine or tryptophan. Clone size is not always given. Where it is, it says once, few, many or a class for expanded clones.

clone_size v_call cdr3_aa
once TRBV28 CASHRGYQYNEQFF
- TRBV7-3 CASQQGPNTEAFF
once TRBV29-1 CSVELDSPNEQFF
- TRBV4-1 CASSPGQFSGVEQYF
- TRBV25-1 CASSDPGTSLYGYTF
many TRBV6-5 CASSYSFLGAIRGYTF
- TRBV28 CASSRLASSSYEQYF
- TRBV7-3 CASSLEGFSGKTGELFF
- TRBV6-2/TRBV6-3 CASNIGTNNNEQFF
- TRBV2 CASRVTGGGANVLTF
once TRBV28 CATHSVQGTGGLGYTF
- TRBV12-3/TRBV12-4 CASSFGWTYEQYF
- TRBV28 CASSLRTGGSPLHF
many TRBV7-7 CASSSGSSLMETQYF
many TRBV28 CASSSTRGGNYGYTF
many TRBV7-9 CASSFGDVGQPQHF
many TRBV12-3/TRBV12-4 CASSFHTQYF
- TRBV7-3 CASSLSPPRTSGSGGEQFF
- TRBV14 CASSQDRTQRTSYEQYF
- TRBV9 CASRKTGTNTGELFF
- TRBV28 CASSSRTGTKVLNEQFF
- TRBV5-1 CASSLVQSTDTQYF
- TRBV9 CASSVLGGSYNEQFF
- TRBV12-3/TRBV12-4 CASTPFPRGLLEGVTEAFF